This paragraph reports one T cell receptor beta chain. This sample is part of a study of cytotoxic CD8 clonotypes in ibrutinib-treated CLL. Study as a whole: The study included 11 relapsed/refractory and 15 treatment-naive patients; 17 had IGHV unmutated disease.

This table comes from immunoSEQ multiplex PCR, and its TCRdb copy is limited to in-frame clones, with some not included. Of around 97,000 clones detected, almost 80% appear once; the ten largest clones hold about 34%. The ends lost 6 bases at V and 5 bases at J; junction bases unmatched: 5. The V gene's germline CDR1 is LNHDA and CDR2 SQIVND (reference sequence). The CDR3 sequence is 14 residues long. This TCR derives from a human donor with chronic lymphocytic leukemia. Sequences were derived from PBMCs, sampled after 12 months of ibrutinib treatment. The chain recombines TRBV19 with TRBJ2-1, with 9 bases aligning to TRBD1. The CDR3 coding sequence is TGTGCCAGTAGCCAACAGGGGGCCCACAATGAGCAGTTCTTC. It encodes CASSQQGAHNEQFF.